Following are 12 T cell receptor beta chains from one sample sequenced in a study of blood T cell repertoires in COVID-19. Produced via immunoSEQ multiplex PCR; TCRdb's table is partial and in-frame only. This sample has some 99,000 clones, with 84% found just once. Input material: peripheral blood. These receptors came from a woman between 50 and 59 years old with acute or convalescent COVID-19.

The genes are TRBV9 and TRBJ1-1, with TRBD1 matching 8 bases. The CDR3 extends over 16 amino acids. V trimming: 0 bases; J trimming: 4 bases; junction bases outside the gene matches: 8. Germline V CDR1 and CDR2: SGDLS, YYNGEE. This chain's CDR3 is CASSVAPDTGGTEAFF. CDR3 bases: TGTGCCAGCAGCGTAGCTCCCGACACAGGGGGCACTGAAGCTTTCTTT.

V and J are TRBV9 and TRBJ1-3; D call uncertain. V was cut by 4 bases and J by 0 bases, with 14 bases left in between. This CDR3 spans 16 amino acids. Per germline, CDR1 SGDLS and CDR2 YYNGEE. For the CDR3, the DNA is TGTGCCAGCAGCCCTTCCGGACTGCACTCTGGAAACACCATATATTTT. Residues: CASSPSGLHSGNTIYF.

The chain has TRBV2 and TRBJ1-4, with 9 bases matching TRBD1. The germline gives CDR1 SNHLY, CDR2 FYNNEI. The J segment lost 7 bases and the V segment lost 7 bases, leaving 10 bases of the junction unmatched. The CDR3 extends over 15 amino acids. The DNA for the CDR3 is TGTGCCAGCACGAGATGGACAGGGGAAAGTGAAAAACTGTTTTTT. This gives the protein CASTRWTGESEKLFF. Full variable domain (outside the CDR3, taken from reference TRBV2 and TRBJ1-4): EPEVTQTPSHQVTQMGQEVILRCVPISNHLYFYWYRQILGQKVEFLVSFYNNEISEKSEIFDDQFSVERPDGSNFTLKIRSTKLEDSAMYFCASTRWTGESEKLFFGSGTQLSVL.

The chain couples TRBV27 to TRBJ2-7, with D tentatively TRBD1 (7 bases). This CDR3 spans 14 amino acids. V was pared by 5 bases and J by 6 bases, with 17 bases between. In germline, CDR1 is MNHEY, CDR2 SMNVEV (reference sequence). The CDR3 nucleotides read TGTGCCAGCAGTCCTCGACAGGGAGCGGGCGAGCAGTACTTC. Its translation: CASSPRQGAGEQYF.

V is TRBV3-1 (or the pseudogene TRBV3-2) and J is TRBJ2-3, with 12 bases aligning to TRBD2. Germline V gene sequence: CDR1 LGHDT, CDR2 YNNKEL (reference sequence). CDR3 length equals 17 residues. J was trimmed by 3 bases and V by 0 bases; bases with no gene match: 4. The CDR3 spells CASSQEVLAGGTDTQYF. The CDR3, as DNA: TGTGCCAGCAGCCAAGAGGTGCTAGCGGGGGGGACAGATACGCAGTATTTT.

This chain links TRBV18 with TRBJ1-4; 10 nucleotides match TRBD1. The ends lost 8 bases at V and 5 bases at J; junction bases unmatched: 5. Germline CDR1 and CDR2: KGHSH and LQKENI. The CDR3 sequence is 14 residues long. The CDR3 is CASAVGQGNEKLFF. The CDR3 nucleotides are TGTGCCAGCGCCGTGGGACAGGGGAATGAAAAACTGTTTTTT.

The chain combines TRBV19 with TRBJ1-3; 8 bases fit TRBD1. Germline lookup yields CDR1 LNHDA and CDR2 SQIVND (reference sequence). The CDR3 extends over 15 amino acids. The trim removed 4 bases at V and 0 bases at J, leaving 2 bases unmatched. The CDR3 nucleotides read TGTGCCAGTAGTAGGGGACAGGCCTCTGGAAACACCATATATTTT. This encodes CASSRGQASGNTIYF.

CDR3 sequence (DNA): TGTGCCAGCAGCTTAGTCCTTGGGGCCCATCCTTCTAGCACAGATACGCAGTATTTT. Its translation: CASSLVLGAHPSSTDTQYF. The chain links TRBV7-6 to TRBJ2-3, with TRBD1 as a possible D gene (5 bases). The CDR3 is 19 residues long. V was cut by 1 base and J by 0 bases, with 20 bases left in between. Per germline, CDR1 SGHVS and CDR2 FNYEAQ.

V is TRBV7-8 and J is TRBJ2-3; 11 nucleotides line up with TRBD2. The V gene's germline CDR1 is SGHVS and CDR2 FQNEAQ. CDR3 length: 17 residues. The trim removed 5 bases at V and 2 bases at J, leaving 9 bases unmatched. The CDR3 DNA reads as TGTGCCAGCAGCCATAGGGAGACTAGCGGGGCCACAGATACGCAGTATTTT. Amino acids: CASSHRETSGATDTQYF. Using reference TRBV7-8 and TRBJ2-3 for the parts outside the CDR3, the full variable domain is GAGVSQSPRYKVAKRGQDVALRCDPISGHVSLFWYQQALGQGPEFLTYFQNEAQLDKSGLPSDRFFAERPEGSVSTLKIQRTQQEDSAVYLCASSHRETSGATDTQYFGPGTRLTVL.

This chain connects TRBV12-5 to TRBJ2-5; TRBD1 might be the D (6 bases). V was cut by 6 bases and J by 5 bases, with 16 bases left in between. Per the germline V gene, CDR1 is LGHNT and CDR2 is FRNRAP. The CDR3 covers 14 residues. The CDR3 spells CASGLRDTGETQYF. CDR3 DNA sequence: TGTGCTAGTGGGCTCCGGGACACCGGCGAGACCCAGTACTTC.

This sequence joins TRBV18 and TRBJ2-5, with 7 bases lining up with TRBD1. After removal of 2 bases from V and 3 bases from J, the junction contained 3 bases not matched to a gene. CDR3 length: 14 residues. Germline CDR1 and CDR2: KGHSH and LQKENI. Written as DNA, the CDR3 is TGTGCCAGCTCACCAAACAGGGGAAAAGAGACCCAGTACTTC. Translation gives CASSPNRGKETQYF.

The CDR3 reads CASSPGGLISNQPQHF. CDR3 DNA sequence: TGTGCCAGCTCCCCCGGGGGGCTCATAAGCAATCAGCCCCAGCATTTT. This chain links TRBV19 with TRBJ1-5, with a tentative D call TRBD1 (6 bases). The germline gives CDR1 LNHDA, CDR2 SQIVND (reference sequence). V lost 9 bases and J lost 1, with 19 bases in between. This CDR3 comprises 16 residues.